The source of this T cell receptor beta chain is a study of spatial heterogeneity in lung cancer. MiXCR, run by TCRdb on the 5' RACE reads, gives a single entry per CDR3 protein. This sample has 95,000 to 130,000 distinct CDR3 sequences, with 12% found just once. Documented time point: blood at routine non-recurrence follow-up after resection. Unsorted whole RNA of tumor, nontumor lung or frozen PBMC was sequenced. This CDR3 has 15 amino acids. Trimming shortened V by 0 bases and J by 5 bases, and 14 bases separated the two germline ends. Per the germline V gene, CDR1 is SGHVS and CDR2 is FQNEAQ. The sequences come from PBMCs, collected at follow-up. The chain is built from TRBV7-8 and TRBJ2-7; possibly TRBD2 for D (5 bases). This clonotype originated in a male donor with early-stage non-small cell lung cancer. The CDR3 loop reads CASSLANSPGDEQYF. The CDR3 region has the DNA TGTGCCAGCAGCTTAGCGAACAGCCCCGGGGACGAGCAGTACTTC.